This TCR beta chain derives from a study of CD8 T cells in Susac syndrome. CDR3 size: 15 residues. The V end was cut by 5 bases, the J end by 1 base, with 14 bases between. From germline, CDR1 is SQVTM and CDR2 ANQGSEA. Treatment-naive patients with stable or active relapsing-remitting disease were the multiple sclerosis controls. Random hexamers primed reverse transcription of roughly 0.5 to 1 ug RNA. TCRdb itself ran the immunoSEQ multiplex PCR reads through MiXCR, one entry per CDR3 protein. Seen here are a few hundred thousand distinct CDR3 sequences, around 92% observed once, and the top ten hold approximately 0.065%.

Sequenced material: CD4+ T cells from PBMCs. The chain has TRBV29-1 and TRBJ2-2, with a tentative D call TRBD1 (6 bases). The sequence was obtained from a human donor with multiple sclerosis. CDR3 in amino acids: CSVRLGARNTGELFF. The CDR3 nucleotides read TGCAGCGTTCGCCTGGGGGCTAGGAACACCGGGGAGCTGTTTTTT.